These T cell receptor beta chains were read from a single sample in a study of blood T cell repertoires in COVID-19. Sequencing was performed with immunoSEQ multiplex PCR; in TCRdb, only in-frame clones are kept and a portion is missing. The sample has under 60,000 clones, about 83% seen once. The material sequenced was peripheral blood. These receptors were taken from a human donor in a cohort sampled during active COVID-19. The CDR3 runs from the conserved cysteine through the conserved F or W. Expanded clones get a size class; other rows say once, few or many, or leave the size out.

clone_size: .; j_call: TRBJ2-5; v_call: TRBV7-2; cdr3_aa: CASSFAGLEGETQYF
clone_size: .; j_call: TRBJ1-5; v_call: TRBV19; cdr3_aa: CASSNRVGSNQPQHF
clone_size: .; j_call: TRBJ2-2; v_call: TRBV11-2; cdr3_aa: CASSWSLTGPGELFF
clone_size: .; j_call: TRBJ2-2; v_call: TRBV11-3; cdr3_aa: CASSLTDPNTGELFF
clone_size: .; j_call: TRBJ1-6; v_call: TRBV27; cdr3_aa: CASSLSGGQYNSPLHF
clone_size: .; j_call: TRBJ2-5; v_call: TRBV2; cdr3_aa: CASSEQGQSKETQYF
clone_size: .; j_call: TRBJ1-5; v_call: TRBV4-3; cdr3_aa: CASGSYRDYQPQHF
clone_size: .; j_call: TRBJ1-2; v_call: TRBV15; cdr3_aa: CATSREGFQGYGYTF
clone_size: .; j_call: TRBJ2-2; v_call: TRBV30; cdr3_aa: CAWDRGQITGELFF
clone_size: few; j_call: TRBJ1-5; v_call: TRBV5-1; cdr3_aa: CASSLAGSFSNQPQHF
clone_size: .; j_call: TRBJ2-1; v_call: TRBV29-1; cdr3_aa: CSAERDYNEQFF
clone_size: .; j_call: TRBJ2-5; v_call: TRBV5-1; cdr3_aa: CASRVGHKETQYF
clone_size: .; j_call: TRBJ1-2; v_call: TRBV16; cdr3_aa: CASSLRDGSPGYGYTF
clone_size: few; j_call: TRBJ1-1; v_call: TRBV19; cdr3_aa: CASHIDRASTEAFF
clone_size: .; j_call: TRBJ1-2; v_call: TRBV18; cdr3_aa: CASSPKTGGGFGYTF
clone_size: .; j_call: TRBJ2-2; v_call: TRBV11-1; cdr3_aa: CASSWTATNTGELFF
clone_size: .; j_call: TRBJ2-3; v_call: TRBV27; cdr3_aa: CASSFLAAGTDTQYF
clone_size: .; j_call: TRBJ1-5; v_call: TRBV2; cdr3_aa: CASRTGGNSNQPQHF
clone_size: .; j_call: TRBJ1-2; v_call: TRBV5-6; cdr3_aa: CASSLQGIPSYGYTF
clone_size: .; j_call: TRBJ1-5; v_call: TRBV24-1; cdr3_aa: CATSDRDTLQHF
clone_size: .; j_call: TRBJ2-1; v_call: TRBV14; cdr3_aa: CASSQERLNEQFF
clone_size: few; j_call: TRBJ1-1; v_call: TRBV5-1; cdr3_aa: CASSSSGFTEAFF
clone_size: .; j_call: TRBJ2-1; v_call: TRBV7-3; cdr3_aa: CASSPNQRGLLNEQFF
clone_size: many; j_call: TRBJ1-5; v_call: TRBV6-5; cdr3_aa: CASSYSPDQPQHF
clone_size: .; j_call: TRBJ1-6; v_call: TRBV6-5; cdr3_aa: CASSYWDTRSSLHF
clone_size: .; j_call: TRBJ2-1; v_call: TRBV4-1; cdr3_aa: CASSQELGSLYNEQFF
clone_size: .; j_call: TRBJ2-7; v_call: TRBV5-1; cdr3_aa: CASSFQGPPYEQYF
clone_size: .; j_call: TRBJ2-2; v_call: TRBV10-1; cdr3_aa: CASSTLAGASTGELFF
clone_size: few; j_call: TRBJ1-5; v_call: TRBV2; cdr3_aa: CASSRDSNQPQHF
clone_size: .; j_call: TRBJ2-7; v_call: TRBV7-8; cdr3_aa: CASTSEDEQYF
clone_size: .; j_call: TRBJ1-1; v_call: TRBV10-2; cdr3_aa: CASSDSGTPRSTEAFF
clone_size: .; j_call: TRBJ1-5; v_call: TRBV30; cdr3_aa: CAWSVRGNQPQHF
clone_size: .; j_call: TRBJ2-1; v_call: TRBV2; cdr3_aa: CASRHRGGTSSYNEQFF
clone_size: .; j_call: TRBJ1-6; v_call: TRBV7-3; cdr3_aa: CASSSEGPRISNSPLHF
clone_size: .; j_call: TRBJ2-7; v_call: TRBV11-2; cdr3_aa: CASSYLPQVYEQYF
clone_size: few; j_call: TRBJ2-4; v_call: TRBV7-2; cdr3_aa: CASSRDKPGNIQYF
clone_size: .; j_call: TRBJ2-7; v_call: TRBV18; cdr3_aa: CASSPAAGPYEQYF
clone_size: once; j_call: TRBJ2-3; v_call: TRBV7-7; cdr3_aa: CASSQTGGTDTQYF
clone_size: .; j_call: TRBJ2-7; v_call: TRBV5-1; cdr3_aa: CASSFGSEGEQYF